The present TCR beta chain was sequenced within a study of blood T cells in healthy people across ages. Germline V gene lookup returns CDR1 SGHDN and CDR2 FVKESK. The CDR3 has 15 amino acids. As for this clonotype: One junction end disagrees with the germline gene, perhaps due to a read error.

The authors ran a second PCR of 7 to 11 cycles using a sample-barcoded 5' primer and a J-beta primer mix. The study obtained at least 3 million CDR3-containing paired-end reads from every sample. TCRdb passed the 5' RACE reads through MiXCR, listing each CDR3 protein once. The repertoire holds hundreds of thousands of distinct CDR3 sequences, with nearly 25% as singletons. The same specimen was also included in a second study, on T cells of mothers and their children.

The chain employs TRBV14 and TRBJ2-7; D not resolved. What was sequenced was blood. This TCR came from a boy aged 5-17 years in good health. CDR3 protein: CASSQDLVRSSEQYF. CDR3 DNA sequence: TGTGCCAGCAGCCAAGATCTAGTCCGATCCTCCGAGCAGTACTTC.